This TCR beta chain is from a study of human T cells and chemical hapten exposure. The template was total RNA from unfractionated whole blood. What the library attached to individual cDNA molecules were unique molecular identifiers. Via MiXCR, TCRdb re-called the 5' RACE reads, giving one row per CDR3 protein. The sample contains around 100,000 distinct CDR3 sequences, roughly 19% of which appear only once. With 4 bases removed from V and 6 bases from J, the gap between germline ends came to 16 bases. The CDR3 runs 14 residues. CDR1 SGHDN and CDR2 FVKESK come from the germline V gene. This clonotype has more than one count but fewer than ten.

The chain carries TRBV14 and TRBJ2-7; D might be TRBD2 (5 bases). This sequence originates from a human donor in good health. DNA for the CDR3: TGTGCCAGCAGCCCTAGCAGTGGTTCCGGCGAGCAGTACTTC. Residues: CASSPSSGSGEQYF.